This T cell receptor (beta chain) emerged from a study of CD8 T cells in Susac syndrome. This CDR3 is 15 amino acids long. Germline V gene data show CDR1 as MDHEN and CDR2 as SYDVKM. Trimming pared 1 base from V and 0 bases from J, leaving 7 bases between. Random hexamers primed reverse transcription of roughly 0.5 to 1 ug RNA. TCRdb recomputed calls from the immunoSEQ multiplex PCR reads with MiXCR, one row per CDR3 protein. The table has roughly 190,000 distinct CDR3 sequences, roughly 94% seen once; the top ten hold around 0.16%. Sequenced sample: CD8+ T cells from PBMCs. This clonotype was sampled from a human donor with Susac syndrome. The genes are TRBV28 and TRBJ1-5, with D unresolved. The CDR3 here is CASSLLSLSNQPQHF. The CDR3 bases are TGTGCCAGCAGTTTATTGTCCCTTAGCAATCAGCCCCAGCATTTT. Using reference TRBV28 and TRBJ1-5 for the parts outside the CDR3, the full variable domain is DVKVTQSSRYLVKRTGEKVFLECVQDMDHENMFWYRQDPGLGLRLIYFSYDVKMKEKGDIPEGYSVSREKKERFSLILESASTNQTSMYLCASSLLSLSNQPQHFGDGTRLSIL.